These 12 T cell receptor beta chains share one sample of origin, sequenced in a study of T cells expressing NK-cell markers. After re-calling the 5' RACE reads, TCRdb lists one entry per CDR3 protein, DNA absent. This repertoire includes about 32,000 distinct CDR3 sequences. Sample: blood T cells: a sorted CD56 or NKG2C T cell subset, CD4+ or CD8+ T cells, or bulk PBMC T cells (not recorded which). These receptors all stem from a woman between 18 and 75 years old in good health.

The chain uses TRBV3-1 and TRBJ2-3. This CDR3 contains 14 residues. Germline CDR1 is LGHDT and CDR2 is YNNKEL (reference sequence). The CDR3 reads CASSQSMRADTQYF.

The gene calls are TRBV28 and TRBJ1-4; absent DNA, TCRdb's TRBD1 call cannot be checked. The CDR3 covers 15 residues. Germline CDR1 and CDR2: MDHEN and SYDVKM. The CDR3 here is CASSPGTELNEKLFF.

The V call is TRBV5-1, the J call TRBJ2-1; TCRdb designates TRBD2, a call that cannot be tested without DNA. This CDR3 contains 14 residues. Germline-derived CDR1 and CDR2 are SGHRS and YFSETQ. The CDR3 sequence: CASTGLAGDNEQFF.

The chain combines TRBV5-1 with TRBJ2-1; TCRdb picks TRBD2, but there is no DNA to check that call. The CDR3 runs to 20 residues. Germline CDR1 SGHRS, CDR2 YFSETQ. The CDR3 here is CASSLEGTSGGLAWDNEQFF.

The rearrangement joins TRBV5-1 to TRBJ2-1. CDR1 is SGHRS and CDR2 is YFSETQ in the germline V gene. This CDR3 comprises 14 residues. The CDR3 here is CASTVSSSYNEQFF.

The J gene is TRBJ1-1, the V gene TRBV4-1. The CDR3 consists of 15 residues. In germline, CDR1 is MGHRA, CDR2 YSYEKL. The CDR3 is CASSQDRRRGTEAFF.

The chain has TRBV7-8 and TRBJ2-1; the TCRdb call, TRBD1, lacks DNA for checking. The CDR3 extends over 19 amino acids. The germline gives CDR1 SGHVS, CDR2 FQNEAQ. The CDR3 loop reads CASSSPTEGVAGQYNEQFF.

This chain joins TRBV20-1 and TRBJ2-3; checking the TCRdb D call of TRBD1 is not possible without DNA. The CDR3 contains 16 residues. Germline-derived CDR1 and CDR2 are DFQATT and SNEGSKA (reference sequence). The CDR3 loop is CSARTGDSGDTDTQYF.

The rearrangement links TRBV15 to TRBJ2-7. The CDR3 contains 12 residues. Germline CDR1 and CDR2: LNHNV and YYDKDF (reference sequence). CDR3 in amino acids: CATSRGGGEQYF.

The chain is built from TRBV28 and TRBJ2-2; TCRdb reports TRBD2, a call that lacks DNA to check it against. Germline V gene data show CDR1 as MDHEN and CDR2 as SYDVKM. The CDR3 runs to 14 residues. The chain's CDR3 is CATVEAGNTGELFF.

The CDR3 protein is CSVEGGVAGGETQYF. The chain has TRBV29-1 and TRBJ2-5; TCRdb picks TRBD2, but there is no DNA to check that call. Germline CDR1 SQVTM, CDR2 ANQGSEA. This CDR3 has 15 residues.

The chain carries TRBV9 and TRBJ2-1; TCRdb gives TRBD2 as the D gene, but with no DNA this cannot be confirmed. The CDR3 has 19 amino acids. CDR1 and CDR2 from the germline V gene are SGDLS and YYNGEE. CDR3 sequence reads: CASSVEGLAGGSSYNEQFF.